Listed here are 25 T cell receptor beta chains from one sample, sequenced in a study of blood T cell repertoires in COVID-19. Using immunoSEQ multiplex PCR, the repertoire was profiled, and TCRdb retains in-frame clones only, with some absent. The sample has approximately 25,000 clones, just over 85% seen once. The sample was peripheral blood. These receptor sequences come from a woman of 80 years or more with active or convalescent COVID-19.

This chain uses TRBV7-2 with TRBJ2-7, with 11 bases lining up with TRBD2. The CDR3 is 16 residues long. Germline CDR1 and CDR2: SGHTA and FQGNSA. V was clipped by 1 base and J by 7 bases; unmatched bases: 9. The CDR3 nucleotides are TGTGCCAGCAGCTTAGGGTCTAGCGGGGGGTTGGGGGAGCAGTACTTC. Translation gives CASSLGSSGGLGEQYF.

This chain links TRBV27 with TRBJ2-2, with TRBD2 identical over 7 bases. Germline loops: CDR1 MNHEY, CDR2 SMNVEV (reference sequence). Losses at the gene ends were 0 bases for V and 2 bases for J; bases not matched to a gene: 18. The CDR3 consists of 21 residues. The CDR3 bases are TGTGCCAGCAGTTTATCCAGGACACAGCGGGGTGGTCGGCCAAACACCGGGGAGCTGTTTTTT. Translation gives CASSLSRTQRGGRPNTGELFF.

The rearrangement joins TRBV6-6 to TRBJ2-2; 11 nucleotides line up with TRBD1. This CDR3 region has 17 residues. V lost 5 bases and J lost 2; bases outside the gene matches: 7. Germline-derived CDR1 and CDR2 are MNHNY and SVGAGI (reference sequence). The CDR3 sequence: CASSRTGQGVNTGELFF. The CDR3 DNA sequence: TGTGCCAGCAGTCGCACGGGACAGGGGGTAAACACCGGGGAGCTGTTTTTT.

This clone has only one observation. In DNA form, the CDR3 reads TGTGCCAGTAGTATCTCAGGGGTCAATTTCTATGGCTACACCTTC. It translates to CASSISGVNFYGYTF. V gene TRBV19 combines with J gene TRBJ1-2; weak D call: TRBD1 (6 bases). The V end lost 3 bases, the J end lost 4 bases, and 15 bases lay between the germline ends. The CDR3 has 15 residues. Germline V gives CDR1 LNHDA, CDR2 SQIVND (reference sequence).

CDR3 sequence: CASSFGGNQPQHF. Here the CDR3 DNA reads TGTGCCAGCAGCTTTGGGGGGAATCAGCCCCAGCATTTT. This chain joins TRBV7-6 and TRBJ1-5; D is possibly TRBD1 (5 bases). Per germline, CDR1 SGHVS and CDR2 FNYEAQ. This CDR3 contains 13 residues. The V and J ends lost 3 bases and 4 bases respectively, with 7 bases between them.

The chain recombines TRBV19 with TRBJ1-6; D is ambiguous. CDR3 length: 16 amino acids. Germline-derived CDR1 and CDR2 are LNHDA and SQIVND (reference sequence). V was pared by 5 bases and J by 0 bases, with 11 bases between. The CDR3 loop is CASSPGLSSYNSPLHF. In nucleotides, the CDR3 is TGTGCCAGTAGTCCCGGACTGTCCTCCTATAATTCACCCCTCCACTTT.

The V and J genes are TRBV4-1 and TRBJ1-5; D is possibly TRBD1 (5 bases). Trimming shortened V by 1 base and J by 3 bases, and 10 bases separated the two germline ends. From germline, CDR1 is MGHRA and CDR2 YSYEKL. This CDR3 is built from 15 residues. The CDR3: CASSQVGLPNQPQHF. The CDR3 DNA is TGCGCCAGCAGCCAAGTGGGACTCCCCAATCAGCCCCAGCATTTT.

The V call is TRBV19, the J call TRBJ1-1, with 8 bases that match TRBD1. CDR3 length: 12 residues. Germline lookup yields CDR1 LNHDA and CDR2 SQIVND (reference sequence). The V segment lost 5 bases and the J segment 6 bases; nucleotides outside the gene matches: 2. The CDR3 protein is CASSAQGAEAFF. The CDR3 bases are TGTGCCAGTAGTGCACAGGGGGCTGAAGCTTTCTTT. The variable domain in full, with the rest retrieved from reference TRBV19 and TRBJ1-1, is DGGITQSPKYLFRKEGQNVTLSCEQNLNHDAMYWYRQDPGQGLRLIYYSQIVNDFQKGDIAEGYSVSREKKESFPLTVTSAQKNPTAFYLCASSAQGAEAFFGQGTRLTVV.

This clone was seen a handful of times. The CDR3 loop reads CASSSLDRTYGYTF. The CDR3 bases are TGTGCCAGCAGTTCCCTCGACAGGACCTATGGCTACACCTTC. The chain employs TRBV27 and TRBJ1-2, with TRBD1 as a possible D gene (6 bases). The V end was cut by 4 bases, the J end by 4 bases, with 13 bases between. The CDR3 is made up of 14 amino acids. CDR1 is MNHEY, CDR2 SMNVEV, per germline (reference sequence).

This clone has just one count. Written as DNA, the CDR3 is TGTGCCAGCAGCTTAGGTGCCGGAAGGGACACTGGAAACACCATATATTTT. Translated: CASSLGAGRDTGNTIYF. The gene calls are TRBV7-9 and TRBJ1-3, with D possibly matching TRBD1 (6 bases). CDR1 is SEHNR, CDR2 FQNEAQ, per germline (reference sequence). CDR3 length: 17 amino acids. The ends were cut back, 1 base at V and 2 bases at J, with 15 bases in the middle.

This clone has a single count. The genes are TRBV11-3 and TRBJ2-1, with D perhaps TRBD1 (8 bases). V was cut by 5 bases and J by 8 bases, with 13 bases left in between. The CDR3 loop spans 13 amino acids. Germline values: CDR1 SGHNT, CDR2 YENEEA. CDR3 sequence: CASSVQGGYEQFF. The CDR3 DNA sequence: TGTGCCAGCAGCGTACAGGGGGGGTATGAGCAGTTCTTC. Variable domain in full (rest from reference TRBV11-3 and TRBJ2-1): EAGVVQSPRYKIIEKKQPVAFWCNPISGHNTLYWYLQNLGQGPELLIRYENEEAVDDSQLPKDRFSAERLKGVDSTLKIQPAELGDSAVYLCASSVQGGYEQFFGPGTRLTVL.

The chain employs TRBV3-1 (or the pseudogene TRBV3-2) and TRBJ2-1, with 9 bases identical to TRBD2. V gave up 3 bases and J gave up 2 bases; unmatched junction bases: 2. This CDR3 spans 15 amino acids. Germline CDR1 is LGHDT and CDR2 is YNNKEL (reference sequence). CDR3 nucleotides: TGTGCCAGCAGCCAGCGCGGGGGGGCCTACAATGAGCAGTTCTTC. Translating it yields CASSQRGGAYNEQFF.

The chain uses TRBV24-1 and TRBJ2-2, with D maybe TRBD2 (5 bases). The CDR3 has 13 amino acids. The germline V and J ends were trimmed by 10 bases and 7 bases, with 15 bases remaining between them. The germline V gene encodes CDR1 KGHDR and CDR2 SFDVKD. In nucleotides, the CDR3 is TGTGCCACACAAGGCCCGGGATTCGGGGAGCTGTTTTTT. Translation gives CATQGPGFGELFF.

The V and J genes are TRBV5-6 and TRBJ2-3, with D unresolved. V lost 1 base and J lost 5, with 17 bases in between. The CDR3 has 16 amino acids. CDR1 is SGHDT, CDR2 YYEEEE, per germline. CDR3 coding DNA: TGTGCCAGCAGCTTGCGGCAGGCTCGCCGTATAGATACGCAGTATTTT. Residues: CASSLRQARRIDTQYF.

This chain joins TRBV7-3 and TRBJ2-1, with 7 bases fitting TRBD2. CDR3 length: 15 amino acids. In germline, CDR1 is SGHTA, CDR2 FQGTGA. Trimming took 1 base from V and 2 from J; bases not matched to a gene: 2. CDR3 residues: CASSLIAGAYNEQFF. The CDR3 DNA reads TGTGCCAGCAGCTTAATCGCGGGAGCCTACAATGAGCAGTTCTTC.

In this sample, this clone turned up once. The chain combines TRBV7-9 with TRBJ2-1, with 9 positions matching TRBD2. Per the germline V gene, CDR1 is SEHNR and CDR2 is FQNEAQ (reference sequence). The CDR3 sequence is 19 residues long. J gave up 4 bases and V 5 bases, and 18 bases lay outside the gene matches. This chain's CDR3 is CASSPRHGLAGLIYNEQFF. The DNA for the CDR3 is TGTGCCAGCAGCCCGAGACACGGTCTAGCGGGGCTAATTTACAATGAGCAGTTCTTC.

This sequence joins TRBV28 and TRBJ1-2, with a weak D call TRBD1 (6 bases). The V gene's germline CDR1 is MDHEN and CDR2 SYDVKM. The CDR3 runs 16 residues. Trimming removed 4 bases at V and 7 bases at J, with 22 bases between. CDR3 residues: CASSSAGARLLGGYTF. CDR3 nucleotide sequence: TGTGCCAGCAGTTCGGCGGGGGCGAGATTATTGGGTGGCTACACCTTC.

The V call is TRBV27, the J call TRBJ1-5; D may be TRBD1 (5 bases). Germline V gives CDR1 MNHEY, CDR2 SMNVEV (reference sequence). The CDR3 extends over 12 amino acids. Trimming left V 4 bases short and J 11 bases short, with 12 bases between. This chain's CDR3 is CASSSAQGAQHF. In DNA, the CDR3 is TGTGCCAGCAGTTCGGCACAAGGGGCCCAGCATTTT.

The chain combines TRBV11-2 with TRBJ2-6; no reliable D call. CDR1 SGHAT and CDR2 FQNNGV come from the germline V gene. This CDR3 has 16 residues. Trimming stripped 1 base from V and 3 bases from J, with 10 bases between. The CDR3 loop is CASSLGVYLGANVLTF. The CDR3 DNA follows: TGTGCCAGCAGCTTAGGAGTCTACCTTGGGGCCAACGTCCTGACTTTC.

The chain uses TRBV3-1 (or the pseudogene TRBV3-2) and TRBJ1-1, with a weak D call TRBD1 (5 bases). The CDR3 sequence is 14 residues long. Germline V CDR1 and CDR2: LGHDT, YNNKEL (reference sequence). The V and J ends lost 2 bases and 4 bases respectively, with 11 bases between them. CDR3 coding DNA: TGTGCCAGCAGCCAACCAGGGAAAGGCACTGAAGCTTTCTTT. Residues: CASSQPGKGTEAFF.

The chain employs TRBV7-9 and TRBJ1-4, with D possibly matching TRBD1 (5 bases). This CDR3 is 14 amino acids long. Germline values: CDR1 SEHNR, CDR2 FQNEAQ (reference sequence). The V end was cut by 5 bases, the J end by 5 bases, with 12 bases between. The CDR3 nucleotides read TGTGCCAGCAGCCTTGGGGCAGGCAATGAAAAACTGTTTTTT. Encoded protein: CASSLGAGNEKLFF.

The chain couples TRBV6-5 to TRBJ2-5; 7 nucleotides match TRBD1. V trimming: 4 bases; J trimming: 5 bases; junction bases outside the gene matches: 13. The CDR3 totals 16 residues. CDR1 and CDR2 from the germline V gene are MNHEY and SVGAGI. The CDR3 protein is CASSLQGRQGRETQYF. In nucleotides, the CDR3 is TGTGCCAGCAGTTTACAAGGGCGACAGGGAAGGGAGACCCAGTACTTC.

The chain joins TRBV12-5 to TRBJ1-2; 7 bases fit TRBD1. The CDR3 is made up of 14 amino acids. Trimming cost V 5 bases and J 2 bases; bases outside gene matches: 5. Looked up from germline, CDR1 is LGHNT and CDR2 is FRNRAP. The CDR3 loop is CASGQTRGNYGYTF. The CDR3 nucleotides read TGTGCTAGTGGTCAGACCAGGGGGAACTATGGCTACACCTTC.

The chain employs TRBV4-2 and TRBJ2-1, with TRBD2 identical over 7 bases. Per the germline V gene, CDR1 is LGHNA and CDR2 is YNFKEQ. The CDR3 is 18 residues long. V lost 5 bases and J lost 3; bases outside the gene matches: 16. CDR3 region: CASSIQMIERDYYNEQFF. CDR3 DNA: TGTGCCAGCAGCATACAAATGATAGAACGGGACTACTACAATGAGCAGTTCTTC.

This chain joins TRBV15 and TRBJ1-2, with 9 bases fitting TRBD1. The ends lost 0 bases at V and 7 bases at J; junction bases unmatched: 3. The CDR3 is 14 residues long. Per the germline V gene, CDR1 is LNHNV and CDR2 is YYDKDF (reference sequence). CDR3 in DNA: TGTGCCACCAGCAGAGAGGGGACAGGGTTTGGCTACACCTTC. Its protein is CATSREGTGFGYTF.